This T cell receptor beta chain was identified during a study of cytomegalovirus exposure and HLA in healthy donors. Background on the study: Genetic ancestry analysis placed more than 80% of the roughly 400 donors that were genotyped in the Caucasian-associated cluster.

Findings of the study overall: Later genetic work tied a missense DCLRE1C variant to beta-chain V and J trimming.

In regard to this clone: Its antigen is still unknown.

Amplification used 60 Vbeta primers and 13 Jbeta primers. Sequencing was performed with immunoSEQ multiplex PCR; in TCRdb, only in-frame clones are kept and a portion is missing. The sample records 83,000 or so clones, more than 75% being singletons. The germline CDR1 and CDR2 sequences are SGDLS and YYNGEE. This CDR3 spans 15 amino acids. Between the trimmed V and J ends, which lost 4 bases and 0 bases, there was a span of 10 bases. What was sequenced was PBMCs. The clonotype originates from a middle-aged woman in good health and CMV-seropositive. The rearrangement uses TRBV9 and TRBJ2-2; D remains unclear. DNA of the CDR3: TGTGCCAGCAGCCTCGGGTACGCGAACACCGGGGAGCTGTTTTTT. Protein product: CASSLGYANTGELFF. Combining the CDR3 with reference TRBV9 and TRBJ2-2 gives the whole variable domain DSGVTQTPKHLITATGQRVTLRCSPRSGDLSVYWYQQSLDQGLQFLIQYYNGEERAKGNILERFSAQQFPDLHSELNLSSLELGDSALYFCASSLGYANTGELFFGEGSRLTVL.